The 30 T cell receptor beta chains in this list originate from one sample, sequenced in a study of CD8+CD57+ T cells in acquired aplastic anemia. Genomic DNA was employed as the template in profiling TCR beta VDJ and CDR3. TCRdb re-analysed the reads in MiXCR, keeping a single row per CDR3 protein. The table has about 190,000 distinct CDR3 sequences, approximately 52% seen once; the top ten hold 16%. Material: sorted CD4+, CD8+, or CD8+CD57+ T cells (not recorded which) from PBMCs. The receptors originated from a human donor in good health, serving as a control.

The rearrangement uses TRBV18 and TRBJ2-6; D is perhaps TRBD1 (6 bases). The CDR3 has 19 amino acids. CDR1 KGHSH and CDR2 LQKENI come from the germline V gene. With 3 bases removed from V and 2 bases from J, the gap between germline ends came to 20 bases. The CDR3 nucleotides are TGTGCCAGCTCACCCGTGACCGGGACCGCAGGGGCTGGGGCCAACGTCCTGACTTTC. Protein sequence: CASSPVTGTAGAGANVLTF.

The table lists this clonotype with many counts. The chain is built from TRBV3-2 and TRBJ2-7. TRBV3-2 is a pseudogene. The length of the CDR3 is 17 residues. The CDR3 nucleotides read TGTGCCAGCAGCCAACCACCACCAAGGCAGATTAGGTACGAGCAGTACTTC. It translates to CASSQPPPRQIRYEQYF.

The chain couples TRBV5-4 to TRBJ2-5; 9 nucleotides match TRBD2. The CDR3 sequence is 18 residues long. The germline CDR1 and CDR2 sequences are SGHNT and YYREEE (reference sequence). Losses at the gene ends were 2 bases for V and 5 bases for J; bases not matched to a gene: 16. The CDR3 loop reads CASSLPSTVSGGRETQYF. The CDR3 DNA follows: TGTGCCAGCAGCTTACCGAGCACTGTCAGCGGGGGGCGGGAGACCCAGTACTTC.

In regard to this clonotype: The CDR3 ends on some other residue instead of the conserved phenylalanine or tryptophan, so this is likely a read error. The chain is built from TRBV5-5 and TRBJ1-6, with D unresolved. Deletions cut 0 bases from V and 9 bases from J, with 7 bases between. The germline V gene encodes CDR1 SGHKS and CDR2 YYEKEE (reference sequence). This CDR3 comprises 13 residues. CDR3 sequence reads: CASSLGVFSPLHV. Here the CDR3 DNA reads TGTGCCAGCAGCTTGGGGGTTTTTTCACCCCTCCACGTT.

V usage is TRBV7-9 and J usage is TRBJ1-6, with D perhaps TRBD1 (5 bases). The CDR3 has 15 amino acids. From germline, CDR1 is SEHNR and CDR2 FQNEAQ (reference sequence). V lost 6 bases and J lost 8, with 17 bases in between. CDR3 sequence: CASRKRQGLDSPLHF. CDR3 bases: TGTGCCAGCAGGAAAAGGCAGGGACTGGATTCACCCCTCCACTTT.

Turning to this clonotype: At one boundary the junction diverges from the germline segment, which might be a read error. The V call is TRBV7-3, the J call TRBJ2-7, with D unclear. Germline values: CDR1 SGHTA, CDR2 FQGTGA. This CDR3 is 15 amino acids long. This CDR3 is CASSRRPRAVDEQYF. Here the CDR3 DNA reads TGCGCCAGCAGCCGTCGACCTAGGGCCGTGGACGAGCAGTACTTC.

This clonotype was found once. One end of the junction varies from germline; a read error may be responsible. The chain recombines TRBV2 with TRBJ1-2; D not resolved. The length of the CDR3 is 15 residues. Germline CDR1 SNHLY, CDR2 FYNNEI. CDR3 protein: CASSEAASPILAQFW. The DNA of the CDR3 is TGTGCCAGCAGTGAAGCGGCTAGCCCGATACTCGCTCAGTTCTGG.

The chain combines TRBV9 with TRBJ2-5; either TRBD1 or TRBD2 may fit D (5 bases each). The V and J ends lost 0 bases and 1 base respectively, with 10 bases between them. CDR1 and CDR2 from the germline V gene are SGDLS and YYNGEE. This CDR3 spans 15 amino acids. CDR3 loop: CASSVDQGVQETQYF. The CDR3 nucleotides are TGTGCCAGCAGCGTAGATCAGGGAGTCCAAGAGACCCAGTACTTC.

This clonotype occurred once. The chain links TRBV20-1 to TRBJ2-7; 9 bases align to TRBD1. CDR1 and CDR2 (germline): DFQATT, SNEGSKA (reference sequence). This CDR3 spans 14 amino acids. Trimming at V came to 0 bases and at J to 3 bases, leaving 3 bases not matched to a gene. For the CDR3, the DNA is TGCAGTGCTAGAGATGGGACAGGGAGCTACGAGCAGTACTTC. Translating it yields CSARDGTGSYEQYF.

This clonotype occurred many times. This chain joins TRBV12-3 or TRBV12-4 and TRBJ2-7; tentatively, D is TRBD1 or TRBD2 (5 bases each). This CDR3 spans 15 amino acids. V dropped 6 bases and J dropped 0 bases, with 15 bases sitting between them. CDR3 loop: CASSPSLGVSYEQYF. As DNA, the CDR3 is TGTGCCAGCAGCCCAAGCTTGGGGGTCTCCTACGAGCAGTACTTC.

This clonotype was seen ten or more times. V is TRBV6-1 and J is TRBJ1-6; D gene unclear. Germline V CDR1 and CDR2: MNHNS, SASEGT. The CDR3 runs to 13 residues. V lost 5 bases and J 7 bases, leaving 9 bases between the germline ends. For the CDR3, the DNA is TGTGCCAGCAGTCCGGGGAGGAATTCACCCCTCCACTTT. Amino acid sequence: CASSPGRNSPLHF.

This clonotype was counted only a few times. The V and J genes are TRBV2 and TRBJ2-3; TRBD2 agrees at 10 bases. The V gene's germline CDR1 is SNHLY and CDR2 FYNNEI. CDR3 length equals 17 residues. Trimming at V came to 6 bases and at J to 2 bases, leaving 11 bases not matched to a gene. The CDR3 DNA reads as TGTGCCAGCAGCCAACCAATGCTAGCGGGGGACACAGATACGCAGTATTTT. Protein product: CASSQPMLAGDTDTQYF.

In regard to this clonotype: One end of the junction fails to match germline, which may point to a read error. This chain joins TRBV10-3 and TRBJ1-5; D may be TRBD1 (5 bases). The CDR3 spans 16 residues. Germline V CDR1 and CDR2: ENHRY, SYGVKD. The DNA of the CDR3 is TGTGCCATCAGTGAGTCCGGGGCGAACGGCAATCGGCCCCAGCATTTT. Translation gives CAISESGANGNRPQHF.

This clonotype appeared a few times. The chain combines TRBV19 with TRBJ2-2; D may correspond to TRBD1 or TRBD2 (5 bases each). The germline V and J ends were trimmed by 5 bases and 1 base, with 23 bases remaining between them. CDR3 length equals 19 residues. The germline gives CDR1 LNHDA, CDR2 SQIVND (reference sequence). The CDR3 bases are TGTGCCAGTAGTGGAACCGCAGGGAGTGCCCTCCTGAACACCGGGGAGCTGTTTTTT. Its translation: CASSGTAGSALLNTGELFF.

The gene calls are TRBV2 and TRBJ2-1; D is perhaps TRBD2 (6 bases). In germline, CDR1 is SNHLY, CDR2 FYNNEI. The length of the CDR3 is 11 residues. V dropped 10 bases and J dropped 7 bases, with 11 bases sitting between them. CDR3 region: CATLSGNEQFF. In DNA form, the CDR3 reads TGTGCCACCCTTAGCGGAAATGAGCAGTTCTTC.

Here the CDR3 DNA reads TGTGCCACCAGCGCAGGGGGGCCGTTAGAGACCCAGTACTTC. This sequence encodes CATSAGGPLETQYF. The chain is built from TRBV24-1 and TRBJ2-5, with D perhaps TRBD1 (7 bases). There are 14 residues in the CDR3. CDR1 and CDR2 from the germline V gene are KGHDR and SFDVKD. The V end lost 7 bases, the J end lost 4 bases, and 15 bases lay between the germline ends.

This clonotype was detected many times. The gene calls are TRBV6-5 and TRBJ1-4; D not certain. The ends were cut back, 0 bases at V and 14 bases at J, with 22 bases in the middle. Germline assignment: CDR1 MNHEY and CDR2 SVGAGI. This CDR3 has 16 amino acids. DNA for the CDR3: TGTGCCAGCAGTTACTCGATAGGAAGTGCAACGGGTAGGCTGTTTTTT. Its protein is CASSYSIGSATGRLFF.

This rearrangement joins TRBV29-1 to TRBJ1-1; a possible D gene is TRBD1 (5 bases). CDR3 length: 13 residues. V lost 6 bases to trimming and J lost 2 bases, with 13 bases between them. In germline, CDR1 is SQVTM, CDR2 ANQGSEA. The CDR3 loop reads CSVSREFNTEAFF. CDR3 DNA: TGCAGCGTCAGCAGGGAGTTCAACACTGAAGCTTTCTTT.

The gene calls are TRBV2 and TRBJ2-3; 8 bases match TRBD2. The CDR3 totals 15 residues. The V gene's germline CDR1 is SNHLY and CDR2 FYNNEI. V lost 5 bases, J lost 5 bases, and 9 bases stayed unmatched. CDR3 amino acids: CASSKIGGALDTQYF. The CDR3 DNA sequence: TGTGCCAGCAGTAAGATCGGGGGGGCCTTAGATACGCAGTATTTT.

The rearrangement uses TRBV2 and TRBJ2-7; TRBD1 agrees at 9 bases. The germline V gene encodes CDR1 SNHLY and CDR2 FYNNEI. The ends lost 5 bases at V and 2 bases at J; junction bases unmatched: 10. There are 16 residues in the CDR3. The CDR3 coding sequence is TGTGCCAGCAGTTTATCACCGGGACAGGGTACCTACGAGCAGTACTTC. It codes for CASSLSPGQGTYEQYF.

The V call is TRBV7-8, the J call TRBJ2-1, with unresolved D. Trimming shortened V by 0 bases and J by 10 bases, and 10 bases separated the two germline ends. Germline CDR1 reads SGHVS; CDR2 reads FQNEAQ. This CDR3 is built from 13 residues. CDR3 amino acids: CASSLALDHEQFF. CDR3 DNA sequence: TGTGCCAGCAGCTTAGCGCTAGACCACGAGCAGTTCTTC.

The V call is TRBV19, the J call TRBJ1-1; 8 positions match TRBD1. The junction had 12 bases not matched to a gene; V was cut back by 4 bases and J by 5 bases. CDR3 length equals 16 residues. Germline CDR1 is LNHDA and CDR2 is SQIVND (reference sequence). The CDR3 loop reads CASSTGQVTRRTEAFF. For the CDR3, the DNA is TGTGCCAGTAGTACGGGACAGGTGACCCGGAGGACTGAAGCTTTCTTT. Using reference TRBV19 and TRBJ1-1 for the parts outside the CDR3, the full variable domain is DGGITQSPKYLFRKEGQNVTLSCEQNLNHDAMYWYRQDPGQGLRLIYYSQIVNDFQKGDIAEGYSVSREKKESFPLTVTSAQKNPTAFYLCASSTGQVTRRTEAFFGQGTRLTVV.

This clonotype was counted at least ten times. This chain uses TRBV6-4 with TRBJ2-3, with D perhaps matching TRBD1 (6 bases). This CDR3 has 15 amino acids. Germline assignment: CDR1 MRHNA and CDR2 SNTAGT. V was clipped by 5 bases and J by 4 bases, with 16 bases between them. The CDR3 sequence is CASSKTGSNADTQYF. The CDR3 nucleotides read TGTGCCAGCAGTAAAACAGGGTCAAACGCAGATACGCAGTATTTT.

The genes are TRBV7-6 and TRBJ2-7, with D possibly being TRBD1 (5 bases). V dropped 1 base and J dropped 0 bases, with 10 bases sitting between them. Germline V gene sequence: CDR1 SGHVS, CDR2 FNYEAQ. This CDR3 has 15 residues. The CDR3, as DNA: TGTGCCAGCAGCTTAGGGAGACAGAGCTCCTACGAGCAGTACTTC. Encoded protein: CASSLGRQSSYEQYF.

Comments on this clonotype: At one end the junction does not follow the germline gene, possibly because of a read error. This rearrangement joins TRBV25-1 to TRBJ2-7; no clear D gene. The CDR3 runs 14 residues. The germline gives CDR1 MGHDK, CDR2 SYGVNS. CDR3 in DNA: TGTGCCGGCAGTGAATTGGGTCCGGGCTACGAGCAGTACTTC. Translated: CAGSELGPGYEQYF.

The sample holds many counts of this clonotype. The CDR3 DNA reads TGCAGTGCTAGAGATCCCCGACAGGGCGGCGAAAAACTGTTTTTT. Protein sequence: CSARDPRQGGEKLFF. This chain joins TRBV20-1 and TRBJ1-4, with TRBD1 matching 7 bases. Germline V CDR1 and CDR2: DFQATT, SNEGSKA (reference sequence). This CDR3 has 15 residues. The V segment lost 0 bases and the J segment 8 bases; nucleotides outside the gene matches: 9.

This chain links TRBV20-1 with TRBJ1-6; no definite D call. The CDR3 consists of 13 residues. Deletions cut 0 bases from V and 7 bases from J, with 7 bases between. CDR1 is DFQATT and CDR2 is SNEGSKA in the germline V gene (reference sequence). The chain's CDR3 is CSARERENSPLHF. In nucleotides, the CDR3 is TGCAGTGCTAGAGAGAGGGAAAATTCACCCCTCCACTTT.

At least ten counts were recorded for this clonotype. The gene calls are TRBV7-2 and TRBJ1-6; unclear D gene. V dropped 4 bases and J dropped 10 bases, with 8 bases sitting between them. The CDR3 covers 12 residues. Per germline, CDR1 SGHTA and CDR2 FQGNSA. The CDR3 DNA sequence: TGTGCCAGCAGCTCCCTAGGATCACCCCTCCACTTT. It yields the protein CASSSLGSPLHF.

The rearrangement links TRBV15 to TRBJ2-7, with 7 nucleotides matching TRBD1. Germline V lookup: CDR1 LNHNV, CDR2 YYDKDF (reference sequence). This CDR3 comprises 14 residues. V shed 3 bases and J 5 bases; nucleotides not matched to a gene: 7. CDR3: CATSRRQGWDEQYF. Here the CDR3 DNA reads TGTGCCACCAGCAGGAGACAGGGCTGGGACGAGCAGTACTTC.

The chain couples TRBV10-2 to TRBJ2-3, with 13 bases fitting TRBD2. CDR1 and CDR2 (germline): WSHSY, SAAADI. V lost 6 bases to trimming and J lost 1 base; unmatched junction nucleotides: 7. This CDR3 is 17 amino acids long. The CDR3 protein is CASSSRTSGSGTDTQYF. CDR3 coding DNA: TGCGCCAGCAGCTCTCGGACTAGCGGGAGTGGCACAGATACGCAGTATTTT.